What follows describes a single TCR beta chain. Its antigen is not identified. This sample is drawn from a study of T cell responses to AZD1222 COVID-19 vaccine. Study at large: Doses given second, at about 4 or about 12 weeks, were pooled. Study observations and caveats: The donors showed a predominance of white British ancestry and of females, with possible underestimation of clonal diversity. Among spike-specific TCRs, nearly half reportedly target unmutated variant regions. The study identified only a handful of AZD1222 recipients as seropositive at baseline.

Here immunoSEQ multiplex PCR was the method, and the copy in TCRdb shows in-frame clones only, minus some. The table records about 57,000 clones, over 75% of them present only once. Germline CDR1 and CDR2: SGHDN and FVKESK. The length of the CDR3 is 15 residues. Trimming stripped 1 base from V and 5 bases from J, with 12 bases between. This TCR derives from an adult in good health. V and J are TRBV14 and TRBJ1-5; tentative D call: TRBD1 (5 bases). The sample here was peripheral blood, taken on day 0 of AZD1222 vaccination. Here the CDR3 DNA reads TGTGCCAGCAGCCAAGGAGGGACTCTTGATCAGCCCCAGCATTTT. It yields the protein CASSQGGTLDQPQHF.